A selection of T cell receptor beta chains follows, all from one sample in a study of cytomegalovirus exposure and HLA in healthy donors. Here immunoSEQ multiplex PCR was the method, and the copy in TCRdb shows in-frame clones only, minus some. This table lists 200,000 or so clones. The sample consisted of PBMCs. These receptors were obtained from a boy between 5 and 17 years old in good health and CMV-seronegative. Both conserved end residues are part of each CDR3. A D gene is named only where the DNA matches it firmly.

j_call	v_call	cdr3_length	d_call	cdr3_nt	cdr3_aa
TRBJ1-6	TRBV7-6	16	TRBD1	TGTGCCAGCAGCGTAAACCGACAGGGGGCTAATTCACCCCTCCACTTT	CASSVNRQGANSPLHF
TRBJ2-3	TRBV19	16	-	TGTGCCAGTGCCCAGGCGGCAGCCTCTAGCGCAGATACGCAGTATTTT	CASAQAAASSADTQYF
TRBJ2-3	TRBV19	14	-	TGTGCCAGTAGTAGCCAATCAACTTTAGATACGCAGTATTTT	CASSSQSTLDTQYF
TRBJ1-2	TRBV6-5	14	TRBD1	TGTGCCAGCAGTCCGCCGGGGACAGGGGATGGCTACACCTTC	CASSPPGTGDGYTF
TRBJ2-7	TRBV7-9	12	-	TGTGCCAGCAGCTCAAGAGGGCCCGAGCAGTACTTC	CASSSRGPEQYF
TRBJ2-7	TRBV30	12	-	TGTGCCTGGGGGGACTCCAGCTACGAGCAGTACTTC	CAWGDSSYEQYF
TRBJ2-7	TRBV6-5	15	TRBD1	TGTGCCAGCGGGGTTTCACCGGGACAGGGATACGAGCAGTACTTC	CASGVSPGQGYEQYF
TRBJ1-6	TRBV4-2	14	TRBD1	TGTGCCAGCAGTGTTCGGGACAGTGATTCACCCCTCCACTTT	CASSVRDSDSPLHF
TRBJ2-1	TRBV7-7	15	TRBD1	TGTGCCAGCAGCCAATTGGGACAGGTTGGCAATGAGCAGTTCTTC	CASSQLGQVGNEQFF
TRBJ1-2	TRBV4-1	14	-	TGCGCCAGCAGCCAGGCAGGCACCTTCTATGGCTACACCTTC	CASSQAGTFYGYTF
TRBJ1-1	TRBV7-6	15	TRBD1	TGTGCCAGCAGCCCCCGGACAGGGGAGAACACTGAAGCTTTCTTT	CASSPRTGENTEAFF
TRBJ2-5	TRBV9	14	-	TGTGCCAGCAGCGTAGACCCGCGGGGTGAGACCCAGTACTTC	CASSVDPRGETQYF
TRBJ2-3	TRBV7-6	16	TRBD2	TGTGCCAACAGCTTCCAGACTAGCGGGGGGCCAGATACGCAGTATTTT	CANSFQTSGGPDTQYF
TRBJ1-2	TRBV30	13	TRBD1	TGTGCCTGGGAGGACAGGGGGCGGTTTGGCTACACCTTC	CAWEDRGRFGYTF
TRBJ2-7	TRBV4-1	16	-	TGCGCCAGCAGCGCTCGTCCAGGGTCTCAAATCGACGAGCAGTACTTC	CASSARPGSQIDEQYF
TRBJ1-1	TRBV30	15	TRBD1	TGTGCCTGGAGTGAATCCCAGGGGGCAAACACTGAAGCTTTCTTT	CAWSESQGANTEAFF
TRBJ1-1	TRBV5-1	13	-	TGCGCCAGCAGCTTTGAAGGGGCCACTGAAGCTTTCTTT	CASSFEGATEAFF
TRBJ1-1	TRBV6-5	15	-	TGTGCCAGCACGGGGGCGCGGGAGGGGGACACTGAAGCTTTCTTT	CASTGAREGDTEAFF
TRBJ1-2	TRBV28	14	-	TGTGCCAGCAGTTTAGTCGCTGGGAGGCATGGCTACACCTTC	CASSLVAGRHGYTF
TRBJ1-3	TRBV18	15	-	TGTGCCAGCTCAACAAAACAGGGAGAAGGAAACACCATATATTTT	CASSTKQGEGNTIYF
TRBJ2-3	TRBV9	18	TRBD2	TGTGCCAGCAGCGTAGTGGCGGGGGAGGACCCTAGCACAGATACGCAGTATTTT	CASSVVAGEDPSTDTQYF
TRBJ1-5	TRBV19	13	-	TGTGCCAGTAGTATAGTCAGGGCTCAGCCCCAGCATTTT	CASSIVRAQPQHF
TRBJ2-5	TRBV10-1	13	TRBD2	TGCGCCAGCTCCAGCGGCGGGGGAGAGACCCAGTACTTC	CASSSGGGETQYF
TRBJ2-7	TRBV5-1	17	TRBD2	TGCGCCAGCAGAACCGCGGGACTAGCGGGGGGTTCGGACGAGCAGTACTTC	CASRTAGLAGGSDEQYF
TRBJ2-7	TRBV7-9	13	-	TGTGCCAGCAGCTTGGAGGGGACCTACGAGCAGTACTTC	CASSLEGTYEQYF
TRBJ1-5	TRBV28	12	-	TGTGCCAGCAGTTTATTCAGAGGGCCCCAGCATTTT	CASSLFRGPQHF
TRBJ2-7	TRBV14	15	-	TGTGCCAGCAGCCAGTCCGGGAACCCACTCGGGGAGCAGTACTTC	CASSQSGNPLGEQYF
TRBJ2-6	TRBV27	16	TRBD1	TGTGCCAGCAGCTCCCAGGGGGCAGGGGGGGCCAACGTCCTGACTTTC	CASSSQGAGGANVLTF
TRBJ1-1	TRBV10-1	12	-	TGCGCCAGCAGTAATCTGTACACTGAAGCTTTCTTT	CASSNLYTEAFF
TRBJ1-5	TRBV5-5	16	-	TGTGCCAGCAGCCCCTACGGGCGGGGTGGCAATCAGCCCCAGCATTTT	CASSPYGRGGNQPQHF
TRBJ2-7	TRBV5-8	15	TRBD1	TGTGCCAGCAGCTACACCTGGGCAGGGGGATACGAGCAGTACTTC	CASSYTWAGGYEQYF